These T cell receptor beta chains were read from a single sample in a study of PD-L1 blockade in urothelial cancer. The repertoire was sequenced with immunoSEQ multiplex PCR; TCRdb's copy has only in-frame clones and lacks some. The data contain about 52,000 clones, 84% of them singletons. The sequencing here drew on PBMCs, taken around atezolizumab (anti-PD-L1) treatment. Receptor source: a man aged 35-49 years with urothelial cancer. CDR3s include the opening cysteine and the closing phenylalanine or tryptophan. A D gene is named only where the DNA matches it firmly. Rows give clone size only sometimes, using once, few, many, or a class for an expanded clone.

CDR3 DNA: TGCGCCAGCAGCCAAGAGGCGGCGCAGACAGATACGCAGTATTTT
CDR3 protein: CASSQEAAQTDTQYF
clone size: -
D gene: -
V gene: TRBV4-3
J gene: TRBJ2-3

CDR3 DNA: TGTGCCAGCAGCCCCACTCCGGGACTAGTGGGCACAGATACGCAGTATTTT
CDR3 protein: CASSPTPGLVGTDTQYF
clone size: -
D gene: TRBD2
V gene: TRBV5-6
J gene: TRBJ2-3

CDR3 DNA: TGTGCCAGTTCGAGCCTCAGCAATCAGCCCCAGCATTTT
CDR3 protein: CASSSLSNQPQHF
clone size: -
D gene: -
V gene: TRBV19
J gene: TRBJ1-5

CDR3 DNA: TGTGCCAGTGGGACAGGGTTTCACGAGCAGTACTTC
CDR3 protein: CASGTGFHEQYF
clone size: -
D gene: TRBD1
V gene: TRBV19
J gene: TRBJ2-7

CDR3 DNA: TGTGCCAGCAGCTCCGCGGGGGCTCACACTGAAGCTTTCTTT
CDR3 protein: CASSSAGAHTEAFF
clone size: -
D gene: -
V gene: TRBV7-2
J gene: TRBJ1-1

CDR3 DNA: TGTGCCAGCAGCGTAGACCCCGGGAGAAGCTACGAGCAGTACTTC
CDR3 protein: CASSVDPGRSYEQYF
clone size: -
D gene: -
V gene: TRBV9
J gene: TRBJ2-7

CDR3 DNA: TGTGCCTGGAAAAGACTAAACACCGGGGAGCTGTTTTTT
CDR3 protein: CAWKRLNTGELFF
clone size: -
D gene: -
V gene: TRBV30
J gene: TRBJ2-2

CDR3 DNA: TGTGCCAGCTCACCCCTCAGGGGGCCGGGAGATACGCAGTATTTT
CDR3 protein: CASSPLRGPGDTQYF
clone size: -
D gene: TRBD1
V gene: TRBV18
J gene: TRBJ2-3

CDR3 DNA: TGTGCCAGCAGTCCAAGAAGGGGACAGGCCAATGAGCAGTTCTTC
CDR3 protein: CASSPRRGQANEQFF
clone size: -
D gene: TRBD1
V gene: TRBV2
J gene: TRBJ2-1

CDR3 DNA: TGTGCCAGCAGTCTCGGGACTCCGCCCTACGAGCAGTACTTC
CDR3 protein: CASSLGTPPYEQYF
clone size: once
D gene: -
V gene: TRBV28
J gene: TRBJ2-7

CDR3 DNA: TGTGCCAGCAGGAGACAGGGTTTAGGGACAGATACGCAGTATTTT
CDR3 protein: CASRRQGLGTDTQYF
clone size: few
D gene: TRBD1
V gene: TRBV2
J gene: TRBJ2-3

CDR3 DNA: TGTGCCTGGAGTGTAGGAGCAGCTGGAAACACCATATATTTT
CDR3 protein: CAWSVGAAGNTIYF
clone size: few
D gene: -
V gene: TRBV30
J gene: TRBJ1-3

CDR3 DNA: TGTGCCAGCAACATGCCTGGGGCCCACACTGAAGCTTTCTTT
CDR3 protein: CASNMPGAHTEAFF
clone size: -
D gene: -
V gene: TRBV5-4
J gene: TRBJ1-1

CDR3 DNA: TGTGCCAGCAGTTACTCGGCCGGACAGAGAGCTTTCTTT
CDR3 protein: CASSYSAGQRAFF
clone size: -
D gene: -
V gene: TRBV6-6
J gene: TRBJ1-1

CDR3 DNA: TGTGCCAGCAGCTTAGAGGTCGGTCTAGGTGCGGACACTGAAGCTTTCTTT
CDR3 protein: CASSLEVGLGADTEAFF
clone size: once
D gene: -
V gene: TRBV13
J gene: TRBJ1-1

CDR3 DNA: TGTGCCAGCAGTCTGACAGGGGAGAGCTCTGGGGCCAACGTCCTGACTTTC
CDR3 protein: CASSLTGESSGANVLTF
clone size: -
D gene: TRBD1
V gene: TRBV2
J gene: TRBJ2-6

CDR3 DNA: TGTGCCAGCAGTTCGGGACAGGGGCTTGAGGGCTACACCTTC
CDR3 protein: CASSSGQGLEGYTF
clone size: once
D gene: TRBD1
V gene: TRBV28
J gene: TRBJ1-2

CDR3 DNA: TGTGCCAGCTCGAGGGCTGAGGGGGTTAAGTACTTC
CDR3 protein: CASSRAEGVKYF
clone size: once
D gene: -
V gene: TRBV9
J gene: TRBJ2-7

CDR3 DNA: TGTGCCAGCACCCAAGGGGGGGGCGCCTACGAGCAGTACTTC
CDR3 protein: CASTQGGGAYEQYF
clone size: -
D gene: -
V gene: TRBV6-5
J gene: TRBJ2-7

CDR3 DNA: TGTGCCAGCAGCTCGCCCAGACAGGGAAAGAACACTGAAGCTTTCTTT
CDR3 protein: CASSSPRQGKNTEAFF
clone size: few
D gene: TRBD1
V gene: TRBV13
J gene: TRBJ1-1

CDR3 DNA: TGTGCCAGCAGCGTCACTAGCGGAGCCAATGAGCAGTTCTTC
CDR3 protein: CASSVTSGANEQFF
clone size: -
D gene: TRBD2
V gene: TRBV9
J gene: TRBJ2-1

CDR3 DNA: TGTGCCAGCAACTCCGAAAGGGGCCAACCTACCTACGAGCAGTACTTC
CDR3 protein: CASNSERGQPTYEQYF
clone size: -
D gene: -
V gene: TRBV28
J gene: TRBJ2-7

CDR3 DNA: TGTGCCAGCAGCTCACAGGGGAACTATGGCTACACCTTC
CDR3 protein: CASSSQGNYGYTF
clone size: once
D gene: TRBD1
V gene: TRBV7-6
J gene: TRBJ1-2

CDR3 DNA: TGTGCCAGCAGTTACGTGGAGGGGAACACTGAAGCTTTCTTT
CDR3 protein: CASSYVEGNTEAFF
clone size: -
D gene: -
V gene: TRBV6-5
J gene: TRBJ1-1

CDR3 DNA: TGTGCCAGCAGCTATCTATTCAGGGGCGCGAAAGCTTTCTTT
CDR3 protein: CASSYLFRGAKAFF
clone size: medium-sized
D gene: -
V gene: TRBV7-2
J gene: TRBJ1-1

CDR3 DNA: TGTGCCAGCAGTTTAGGGGACTTCAGAATGAATACGCAGTATTTT
CDR3 protein: CASSLGDFRMNTQYF
clone size: -
D gene: -
V gene: TRBV27
J gene: TRBJ2-3

CDR3 DNA: TGCGCCAGCAGCCACGTAGCTGGGCCCCAGCATTTT
CDR3 protein: CASSHVAGPQHF
clone size: -
D gene: -
V gene: TRBV4-1
J gene: TRBJ1-5

CDR3 DNA: TGTGCCAGCAGCCAAGGGACTAGTAGGTTGAATACGCAGTATTTT
CDR3 protein: CASSQGTSRLNTQYF
clone size: -
D gene: TRBD2
V gene: TRBV7-2
J gene: TRBJ2-3

CDR3 DNA: TGTGCCAGCAGCTCCGACGGGAGTGGGACCCAGTACTTC
CDR3 protein: CASSSDGSGTQYF
clone size: -
D gene: -
V gene: TRBV5-8
J gene: TRBJ2-5